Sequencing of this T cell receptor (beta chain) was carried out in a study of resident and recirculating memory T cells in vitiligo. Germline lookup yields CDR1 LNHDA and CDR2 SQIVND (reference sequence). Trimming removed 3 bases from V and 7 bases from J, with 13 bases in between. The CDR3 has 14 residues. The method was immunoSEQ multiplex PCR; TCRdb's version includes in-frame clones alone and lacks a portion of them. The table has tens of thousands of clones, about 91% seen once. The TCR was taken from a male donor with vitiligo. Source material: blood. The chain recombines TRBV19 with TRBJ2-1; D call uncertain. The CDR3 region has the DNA TGTGCCAGTAGTATTGTTAGCTACCAGAATGAGCAGTTCTTC. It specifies CASSIVSYQNEQFF.